The 6 T cell receptor beta chains presented below share a single source sample, sequenced in a study of blood T cell repertoires in COVID-19. The assay was immunoSEQ multiplex PCR, and TCRdb's table has in-frame clones only and misses some. The table lists 250,000 or so clones, about 83% of them singletons. Sequencing was carried out using peripheral blood. Receptors were obtained from a woman in her thirties or forties who had recovered from COVID-19.

The CDR3 loop reads CASRRLADMNGNEQFF. CDR3 nucleotide sequence: TGTGCCAGCAGGCGACTAGCGGATATGAACGGCAATGAGCAGTTCTTC. The chain has TRBV11-2 and TRBJ2-1; TRBD2 aligns across 9 bases. Germline V gives CDR1 SGHAT, CDR2 FQNNGV. This CDR3 contains 16 residues. With 6 bases clipped from V and 6 bases from J, the junction kept 12 bases outside the gene matches. Drawing the rest from reference TRBV11-2 and TRBJ2-1, the complete variable domain is EAGVAQSPRYKIIEKRQSVAFWCNPISGHATLYWYQQILGQGPKLLIQFQNNGVVDDSQLPKDRFSAERLKGVDSTLKIQPAKLEDSAVYLCASRRLADMNGNEQFFGPGTRLTVL.

The chain uses TRBV7-2 and TRBJ2-4, with a possible D match to TRBD2 (7 bases). The V gene's germline CDR1 is SGHTA and CDR2 FQGNSA. This CDR3 has 15 amino acids. V was pared by 0 bases and J by 4 bases, with 10 bases between. CDR3 region: CASSLAGGQKNIQYF. The CDR3, as DNA: TGTGCCAGCAGCTTAGCGGGGGGGCAAAAAAACATTCAGTACTTC.

J is TRBJ2-3 and V is TRBV2; D is possibly TRBD2 (7 bases). The CDR3 consists of 14 residues. Trimming took 4 bases from V and 6 from J, leaving 14 bases between them. The germline V gene has CDR1 SNHLY and CDR2 FYNNEI. The CDR3 coding sequence is TGTGCCAGCAGTGTTGGCGGGGGCGGTGATACGCAGTATTTT. Protein: CASSVGGGGDTQYF.

The rearrangement joins TRBV6-5 to TRBJ2-7, with TRBD1 matching 7 bases. V was clipped by 8 bases and J by 1 base; unmatched bases: 8. The CDR3 loop spans 14 amino acids. CDR1 and CDR2 (germline): MNHEY, SVGAGI. The CDR3 DNA reads as TGTGCCAGCCGAAGGGACAGAGGGTCCTACGAGCAGTACTTC. Encoded protein: CASRRDRGSYEQYF.

The rearrangement uses TRBV3-1 (or the pseudogene TRBV3-2) and TRBJ2-5; unclear D gene. V lost 7 bases and J lost 5, with 11 bases in between. Germline values: CDR1 LGHDT, CDR2 YNNKEL (reference sequence). The CDR3 runs to 12 residues. CDR3 sequence reads: CASTRGEETQYF. The DNA for the CDR3 is TGTGCCAGCACCAGAGGCGAGGAGACCCAGTACTTC.

V usage is TRBV2 and J usage is TRBJ1-1, with 7 bases aligning to TRBD1. With 9 bases clipped from V and 3 bases from J, the junction kept 4 bases outside the gene matches. This CDR3 is 12 amino acids long. CDR1 and CDR2 from the germline V gene are SNHLY and FYNNEI. The CDR3 protein is CARGQPYTEAFF. The CDR3 DNA sequence: TGTGCCAGGGGACAGCCTTACACTGAAGCTTTCTTT.